The clone carrying this TCR beta chain was seen a few times. V shed 6 bases and J shed 4 bases, with 9 bases lying between them. This CDR3 is 12 amino acids long. Germline loops: CDR1 MNHEY, CDR2 SVGEGT. The authors ran a second PCR of 7 to 11 cycles using a sample-barcoded 5' primer and a J-beta primer mix. TCRdb fed the 5' RACE reads into MiXCR, producing one record per CDR3 protein. This table has about 900,000 distinct CDR3 sequences, roughly 48% appearing once. These data belong to a study of blood T cells in healthy people across ages. The specimen was blood. The clonotype comes from a man younger than 45 in good health. The J gene is TRBJ1-2, the V gene TRBV6-2 or TRBV6-3, with a possible D match to TRBD1 (6 bases). For the CDR3, the DNA is TGTGCCAGCAGGACAGGAGCCTATGGCTACACCTTC. Amino acids: CASRTGAYGYTF.